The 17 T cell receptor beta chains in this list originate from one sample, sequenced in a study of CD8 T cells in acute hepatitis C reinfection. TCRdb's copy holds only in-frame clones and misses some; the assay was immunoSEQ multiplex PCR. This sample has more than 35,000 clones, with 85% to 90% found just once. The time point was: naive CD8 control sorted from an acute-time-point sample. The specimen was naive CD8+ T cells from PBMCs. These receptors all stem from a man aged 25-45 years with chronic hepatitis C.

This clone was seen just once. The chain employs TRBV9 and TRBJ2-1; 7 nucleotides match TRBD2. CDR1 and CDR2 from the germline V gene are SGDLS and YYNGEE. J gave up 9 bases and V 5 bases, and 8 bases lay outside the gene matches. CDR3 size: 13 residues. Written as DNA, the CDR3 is TGTGCCAGCAGTTTGGGGGGGTCTACTGAGCAGTTCTTC. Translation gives CASSLGGSTEQFF.

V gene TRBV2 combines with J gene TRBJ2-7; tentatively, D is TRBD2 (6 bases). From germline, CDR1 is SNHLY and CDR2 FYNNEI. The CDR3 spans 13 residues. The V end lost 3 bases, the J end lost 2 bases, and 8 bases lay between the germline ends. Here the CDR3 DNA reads TGTGCCAGCAGTGAGGACTATCCCTACGAGCAGTACTTC. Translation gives CASSEDYPYEQYF.

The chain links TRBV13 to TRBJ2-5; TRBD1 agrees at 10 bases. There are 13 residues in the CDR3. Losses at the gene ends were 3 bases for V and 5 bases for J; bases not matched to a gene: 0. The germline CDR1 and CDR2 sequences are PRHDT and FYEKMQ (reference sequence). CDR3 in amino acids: CASSLGQGETQYF. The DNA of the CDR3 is TGTGCCAGCAGCTTGGGACAGGGGGAGACCCAGTACTTC.

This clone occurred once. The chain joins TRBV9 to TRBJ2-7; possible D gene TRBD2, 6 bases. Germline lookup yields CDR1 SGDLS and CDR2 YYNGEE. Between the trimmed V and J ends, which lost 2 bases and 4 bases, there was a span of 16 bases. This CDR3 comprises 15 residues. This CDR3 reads CASSVNTGVRYEQYF. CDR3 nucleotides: TGTGCCAGCAGCGTGAATACGGGAGTGAGGTACGAGCAGTACTTC.

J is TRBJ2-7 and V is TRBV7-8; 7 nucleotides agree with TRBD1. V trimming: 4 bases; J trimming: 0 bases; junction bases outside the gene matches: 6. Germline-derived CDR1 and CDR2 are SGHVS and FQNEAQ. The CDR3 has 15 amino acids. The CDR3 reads CASSSDRDFSYEQYF. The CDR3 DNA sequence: TGTGCCAGCAGCTCCGACAGGGATTTCTCCTACGAGCAGTACTTC.

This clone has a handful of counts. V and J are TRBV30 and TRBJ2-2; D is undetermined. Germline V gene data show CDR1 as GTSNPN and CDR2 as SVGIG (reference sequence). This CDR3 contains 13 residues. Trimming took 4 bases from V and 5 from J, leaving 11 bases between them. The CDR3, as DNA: TGTGCCTGGACCCCCAAACTTACCGGGGAGCTGTTTTTT. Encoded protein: CAWTPKLTGELFF.

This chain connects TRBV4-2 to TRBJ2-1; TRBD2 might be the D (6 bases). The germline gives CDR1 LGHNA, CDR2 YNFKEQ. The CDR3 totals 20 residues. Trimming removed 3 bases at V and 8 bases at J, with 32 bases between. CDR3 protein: CASSHDLGVAGKSYRYEQFF. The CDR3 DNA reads TGTGCCAGCAGCCATGACTTGGGCGTGGCGGGGAAGTCTTATCGGTATGAGCAGTTCTTC.

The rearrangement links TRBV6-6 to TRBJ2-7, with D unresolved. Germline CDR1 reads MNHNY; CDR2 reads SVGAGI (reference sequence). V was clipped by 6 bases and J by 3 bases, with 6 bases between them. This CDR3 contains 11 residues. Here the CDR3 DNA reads TGTGCCAGCAGCCCCGACTACGAGCAGTACTTC. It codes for CASSPDYEQYF.

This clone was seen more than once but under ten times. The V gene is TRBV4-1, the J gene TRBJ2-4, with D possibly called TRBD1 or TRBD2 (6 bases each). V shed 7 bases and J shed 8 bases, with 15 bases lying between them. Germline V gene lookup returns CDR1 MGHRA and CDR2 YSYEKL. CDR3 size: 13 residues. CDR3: CASKQGGSDIQYF. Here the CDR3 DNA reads TGCGCCAGCAAACAGGGAGGATCGGACATTCAGTACTTC.

The CDR3 here is CASSDLTSGGADTQYF. The CDR3 bases are TGTGCCAGCAGTGACCTCACTAGCGGGGGGGCAGATACGCAGTATTTT. The gene calls are TRBV2 and TRBJ2-3; 13 bases agree with TRBD2. CDR1 is SNHLY, CDR2 FYNNEI, per germline. The CDR3 has 16 amino acids. Trimming removed 3 bases from V and 4 bases from J; junction bases left unmatched: 4.

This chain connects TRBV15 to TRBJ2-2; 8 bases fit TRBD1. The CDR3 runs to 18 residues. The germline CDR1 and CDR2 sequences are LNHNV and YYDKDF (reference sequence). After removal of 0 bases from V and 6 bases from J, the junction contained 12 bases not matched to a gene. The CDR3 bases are TGTGCCACCAGCAGAGAGCCTCCCAGGGGGCTAGTAGCCGGGGAGCTGTTTTTT. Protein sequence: CATSREPPRGLVAGELFF. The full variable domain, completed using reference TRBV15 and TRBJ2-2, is DAMVIQNPRYQVTQFGKPVTLSCSQTLNHNVMYWYQQKSSQAPKLLFHYYDKDFNNEADTPDNFQSRRPNTSFCFLDIRSPGLGDTAMYLCATSREPPRGLVAGELFFGEGSRLTVL.

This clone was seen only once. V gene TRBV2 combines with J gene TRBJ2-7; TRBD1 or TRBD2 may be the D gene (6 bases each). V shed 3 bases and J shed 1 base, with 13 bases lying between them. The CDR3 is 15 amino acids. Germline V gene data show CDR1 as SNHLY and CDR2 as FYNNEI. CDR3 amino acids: CASSEAQGGSYEQYF. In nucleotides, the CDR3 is TGTGCCAGCAGTGAGGCACAGGGAGGATCCTACGAGCAGTACTTC.

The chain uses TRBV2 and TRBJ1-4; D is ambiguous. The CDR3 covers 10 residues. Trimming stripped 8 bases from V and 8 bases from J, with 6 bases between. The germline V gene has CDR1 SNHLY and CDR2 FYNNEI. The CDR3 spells CASYVEKLFF. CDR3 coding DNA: TGTGCCAGCTACGTCGAAAAACTGTTTTTT.

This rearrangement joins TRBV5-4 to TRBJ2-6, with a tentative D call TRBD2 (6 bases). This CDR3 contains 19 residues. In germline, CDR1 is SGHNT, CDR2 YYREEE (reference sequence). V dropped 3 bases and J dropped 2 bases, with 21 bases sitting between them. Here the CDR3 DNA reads TGTGCCAGCAGCTCCCCCCTGGTTCACCCGGGGGCTGGGGCCAACGTCCTGACTTTC. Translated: CASSSPLVHPGAGANVLTF.

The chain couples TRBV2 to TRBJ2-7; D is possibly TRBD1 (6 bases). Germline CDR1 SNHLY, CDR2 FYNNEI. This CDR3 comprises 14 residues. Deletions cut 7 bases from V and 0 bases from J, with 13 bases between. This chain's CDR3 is CASNDRPSSYEQYF. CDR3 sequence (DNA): TGTGCCAGCAATGACAGGCCAAGCTCCTACGAGCAGTACTTC.

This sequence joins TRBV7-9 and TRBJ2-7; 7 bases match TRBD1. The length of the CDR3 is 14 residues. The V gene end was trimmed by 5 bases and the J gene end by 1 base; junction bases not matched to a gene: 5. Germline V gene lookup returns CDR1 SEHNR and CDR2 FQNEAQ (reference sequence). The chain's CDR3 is CASSMTGNSYEQYF. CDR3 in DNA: TGTGCCAGCAGCATGACAGGGAATTCCTACGAGCAGTACTTC.

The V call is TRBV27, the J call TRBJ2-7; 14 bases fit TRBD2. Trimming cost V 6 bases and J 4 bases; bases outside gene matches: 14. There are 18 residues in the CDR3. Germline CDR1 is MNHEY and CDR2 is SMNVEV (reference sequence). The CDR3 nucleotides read TGTGCCAGCAGCGGTGGTATCGGGACTAGCGGGGGAGCATACGAGCAGTACTTC. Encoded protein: CASSGGIGTSGGAYEQYF.